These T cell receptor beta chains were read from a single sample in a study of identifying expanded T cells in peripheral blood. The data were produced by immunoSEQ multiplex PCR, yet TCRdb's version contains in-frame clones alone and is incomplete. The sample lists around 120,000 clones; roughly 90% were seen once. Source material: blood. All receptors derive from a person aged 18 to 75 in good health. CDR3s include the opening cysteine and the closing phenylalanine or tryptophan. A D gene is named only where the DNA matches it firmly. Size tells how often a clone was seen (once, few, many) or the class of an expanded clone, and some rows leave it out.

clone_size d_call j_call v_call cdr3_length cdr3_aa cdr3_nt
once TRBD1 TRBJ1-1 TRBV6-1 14 CASSSVQGDREAFF TGTGCCAGCAGTTCCGTACAGGGGGATCGTGAAGCTTTCTTT
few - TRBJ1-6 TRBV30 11 CAWSVGYTLHF TGTGCCTGGAGTGTGGGGTATACCCTCCACTTT
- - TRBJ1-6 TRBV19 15 CASSIDWSENSPLHF TGTGCCAGTAGTATCGACTGGTCGGAAAATTCACCCCTCCACTTT
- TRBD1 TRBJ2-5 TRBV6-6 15 CASSYSRRGLETQYF TGTGCCAGCAGTTACTCGCGCAGGGGGTTAGAGACCCAGTACTTC
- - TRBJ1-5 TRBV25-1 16 CASSSKGEGVNQPQHF TGTGCCAGCAGCAGTAAGGGGGAGGGAGTCAATCAGCCCCAGCATTTT
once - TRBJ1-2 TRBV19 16 CASSIGRVVGQYGYTF TGTGCCAGTAGTATCGGCAGGGTGGTTGGACAATACGGCTACACCTTC
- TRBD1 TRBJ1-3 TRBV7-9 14 CASRSDRAGNTIYF TGTGCCAGCAGATCGGACAGGGCTGGAAACACCATATATTTT
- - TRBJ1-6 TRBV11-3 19 CASSLLLRTLLLGNSPLHF TGTGCCAGCAGCTTACTCCTTCGGACTCTCTTGTTGGGGAATTCACCCCTCCACTTT
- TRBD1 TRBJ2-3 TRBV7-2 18 CASSKDPWDRGLSDTQYF TGTGCCAGCAGCAAAGACCCGTGGGACAGGGGTTTGTCAGATACGCAGTATTTT
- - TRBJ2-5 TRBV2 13 CASSGGTPGTQYF TGTGCCAGCAGCGGAGGGACCCCGGGGACCCAGTACTTC
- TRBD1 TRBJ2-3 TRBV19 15 CASTSYTGGTDTQYF TGTGCCAGTACCTCCTACACAGGGGGCACAGATACGCAGTATTTT
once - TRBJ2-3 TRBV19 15 CASTPQIGASDTQYF TGTGCCAGTACCCCGCAGATTGGGGCCTCAGATACGCAGTATTTT
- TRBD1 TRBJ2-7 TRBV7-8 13 CASSPGTENEQYF TGTGCCAGCAGCCCCGGGACAGAAAACGAGCAGTACTTC
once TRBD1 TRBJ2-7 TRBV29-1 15 CSVAAGTGFNYEQYF TGCAGCGTTGCAGCCGGGACAGGTTTTAACTACGAGCAGTACTTC
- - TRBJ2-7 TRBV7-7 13 CASSRGRTEEQYF TGTGCCAGCAGCCGAGGACGGACGGAGGAGCAGTACTTC
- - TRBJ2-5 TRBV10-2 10 CASRGETQYF TGCGCCAGCAGGGGCGAGACCCAGTACTTC
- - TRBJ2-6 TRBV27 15 CASSFGGSGANVLTF TGTGCCAGCAGTTTTGGGGGTTCTGGGGCCAACGTCCTGACTTTC
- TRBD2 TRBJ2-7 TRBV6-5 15 CASRARFAGGYEQYF TGTGCCAGCAGAGCACGCTTCGCGGGGGGATACGAGCAGTACTTC
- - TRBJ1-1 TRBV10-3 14 CAISGNIGGLGAFF TGTGCCATCAGTGGTAATATAGGGGGTTTGGGAGCTTTCTTT
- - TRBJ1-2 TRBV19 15 CASSTRDTARRGYTF TGTGCCAGTAGTACCCGGGACACTGCTCGAAGAGGCTACACCTTC
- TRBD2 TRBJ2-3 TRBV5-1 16 CASSFTSGGWADTQYF TGCGCCAGCAGCTTCACCAGCGGGGGTTGGGCAGATACGCAGTATTTT
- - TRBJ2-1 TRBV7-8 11 CASSPGSEQFF TGTGCCAGCAGCCCAGGGTCGGAGCAGTTCTTC
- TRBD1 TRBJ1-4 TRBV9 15 CASSVAGTENEKLFF TGTGCCAGCAGCGTAGCAGGGACAGAGAATGAAAAACTGTTTTTT
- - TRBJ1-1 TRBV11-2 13 CASSPHSNTEAFF TGTGCCAGCAGCCCGCACTCGAACACTGAAGCTTTCTTT
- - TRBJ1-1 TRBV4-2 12 CASSQDRALAFF TGTGCCAGCAGCCAAGATCGGGCATTAGCTTTCTTT
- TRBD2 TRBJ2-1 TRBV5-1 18 CASSLVSGGALSYNEQFF TGCGCCAGCAGCTTGGTTAGCGGGGGGGCTCTCTCCTACAATGAGCAGTTCTTC
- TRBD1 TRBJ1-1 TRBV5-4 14 CASSLNRGRAEAFF TGTGCCAGCAGCTTGAACAGGGGAAGGGCTGAAGCTTTCTTT
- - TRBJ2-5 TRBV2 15 CASSEALQDTATQYF TGTGCCAGCAGTGAAGCGCTTCAGGACACCGCGACCCAGTACTTC
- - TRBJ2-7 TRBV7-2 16 CASSPRSGGASYEQYF TGTGCCAGCAGCCCCCGGTCGGGGGGCGCGTCCTACGAGCAGTACTTC
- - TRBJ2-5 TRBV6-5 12 CASSLPVETQYF TGTGCCAGCAGTTTGCCAGTAGAGACCCAGTACTTC
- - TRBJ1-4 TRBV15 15 CATSRGRVGNEKLFF TGTGCCACCAGCAGAGGCAGGGTTGGTAATGAAAAACTGTTTTTT
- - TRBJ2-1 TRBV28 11 CASSFYNEQFF TGTGCCAGCAGTTTCTACAATGAGCAGTTCTTC
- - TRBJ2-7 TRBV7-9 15 CASSPTGIVPYEQYF TGTGCCAGCAGCCCCACAGGGATAGTCCCCTACGAGCAGTACTTC
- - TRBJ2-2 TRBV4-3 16 CASSQDPPPGAGELFF TGCGCCAGCAGCCAAGATCCCCCCCCGGGGGCCGGGGAGCTGTTTTTT
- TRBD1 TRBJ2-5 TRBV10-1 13 CATSWGTEETQYF TGCGCCACGTCGTGGGGGACAGAAGAGACCCAGTACTTC
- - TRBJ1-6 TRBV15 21 CATSSSRGRFERGSNNSPLHF TGTGCCACCAGCAGCTCCAGGGGAAGGTTCGAACGCGGCTCTAATAATTCACCCCTCCACTTT
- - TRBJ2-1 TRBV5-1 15 CASSLGLVPTDEQFF TGCGCCAGCAGCTTGGGACTCGTACCAACCGATGAGCAGTTCTTC
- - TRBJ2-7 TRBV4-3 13 CASSQEHSYEQYF TGCGCCAGCAGCCAAGAACACAGCTACGAGCAGTACTTC
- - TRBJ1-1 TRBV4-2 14 CASSQEGLNTEAFF TGTGCCAGCAGCCAAGAGGGGCTGAACACTGAAGCTTTCTTT
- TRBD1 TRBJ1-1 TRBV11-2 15 CASSLQGPLGTEAFF TGTGCCAGCAGCCTACAGGGGCCCCTGGGCACTGAAGCTTTCTTT
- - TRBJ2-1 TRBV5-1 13 CASSLPFWNEQFF TGCGCCAGCAGCTTGCCGTTCTGGAATGAGCAGTTCTTC
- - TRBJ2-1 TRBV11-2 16 CASSRLSYRSYNEQFF TGTGCCAGCAGCAGGCTCTCATATCGCTCCTACAATGAGCAGTTCTTC
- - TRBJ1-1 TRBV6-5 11 CASSNRVEAFF TGTGCCAGCAGCAACCGGGTCGAAGCTTTCTTT
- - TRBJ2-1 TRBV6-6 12 CASRDQYNEQFF TGTGCCAGCAGGGACCAATACAATGAGCAGTTCTTC
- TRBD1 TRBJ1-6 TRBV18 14 CASSPGQGGSPLHF TGTGCCAGCTCACCAGGACAGGGAGGTTCACCCCTCCACTTT
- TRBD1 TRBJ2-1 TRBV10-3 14 CAITQGLVVSEQFF TGTGCCATCACACAGGGGCTAGTAGTGAGTGAGCAGTTCTTC
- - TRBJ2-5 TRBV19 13 CASTTDGQETQYF TGTGCCAGTACCACCGACGGACAAGAGACCCAGTACTTC
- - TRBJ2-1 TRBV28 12 CASSYDSNEQFF TGTGCCAGCAGTTACGACAGTAATGAGCAGTTCTTC
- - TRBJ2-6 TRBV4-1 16 CASSPRLNSGANVLTF TGCGCCAGCAGTCCAAGGCTGAACTCTGGGGCCAACGTCCTGACTTTC
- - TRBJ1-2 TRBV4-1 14 CASSQITGKNGYTF TGCGCCAGCAGCCAGATTACAGGGAAAAATGGCTACACCTTC
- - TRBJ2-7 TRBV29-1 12 CSVEEVGREQYF TGCAGCGTTGAAGAAGTGGGGCGTGAGCAGTACTTC
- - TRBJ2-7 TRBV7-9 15 CASSLRDTTSYEQYF TGTGCCAGCAGCTTAAGGGACACCACCTCCTACGAGCAGTACTTC
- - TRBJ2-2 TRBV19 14 CASSLVLDTGELFF TGTGCCAGTAGCCTGGTATTGGACACCGGGGAGCTGTTTTTT
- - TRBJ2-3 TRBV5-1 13 CASSLGGTDTQYF TGCGCCAGCAGCTTGGGTGGCACAGATACGCAGTATTTT
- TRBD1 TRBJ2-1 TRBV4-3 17 CASSQGGFGTGINEQFF TGCGCCAGCAGCCAAGGAGGGTTTGGGACAGGGATCAATGAGCAGTTCTTC
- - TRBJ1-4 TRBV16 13 CASQYGFNEKLFF TGTGCCAGCCAATACGGGTTTAATGAAAAACTGTTTTTT
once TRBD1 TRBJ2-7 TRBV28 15 CASAGQGVLRREQYF TGTGCCAGCGCGGGACAGGGGGTCCTTCGACGCGAGCAGTACTTC
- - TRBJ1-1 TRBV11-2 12 CASSFYTARAFF TGTGCCAGCAGCTTTTACACGGCTCGAGCTTTCTTT